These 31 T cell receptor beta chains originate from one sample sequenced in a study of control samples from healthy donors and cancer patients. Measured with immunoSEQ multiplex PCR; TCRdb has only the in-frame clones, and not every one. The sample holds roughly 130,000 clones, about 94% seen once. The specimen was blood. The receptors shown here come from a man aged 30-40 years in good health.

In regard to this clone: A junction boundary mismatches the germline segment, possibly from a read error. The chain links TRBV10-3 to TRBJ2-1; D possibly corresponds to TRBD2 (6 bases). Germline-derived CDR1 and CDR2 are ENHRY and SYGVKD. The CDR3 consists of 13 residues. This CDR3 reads CAISVGTPEEELF. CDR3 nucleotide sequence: TGTGCCATCAGTGTAGGGACTCCCGAAGAGGAGCTCTTC.

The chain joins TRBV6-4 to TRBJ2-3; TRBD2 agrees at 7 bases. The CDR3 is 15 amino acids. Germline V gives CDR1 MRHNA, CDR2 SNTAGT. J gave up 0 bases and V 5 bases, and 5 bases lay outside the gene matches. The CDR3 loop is CASSLTSDSTDTQYF. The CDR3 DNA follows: TGTGCCAGCAGTCTTACTAGCGATAGCACAGATACGCAGTATTTT.

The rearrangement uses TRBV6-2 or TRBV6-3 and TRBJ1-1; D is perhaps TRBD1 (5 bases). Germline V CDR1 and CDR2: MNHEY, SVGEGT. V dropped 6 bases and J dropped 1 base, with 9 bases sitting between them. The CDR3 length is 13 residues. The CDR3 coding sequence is TGTGCCAGCAGCAGGGTAGGGAACACTGAAGCTTTCTTT. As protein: CASSRVGNTEAFF.

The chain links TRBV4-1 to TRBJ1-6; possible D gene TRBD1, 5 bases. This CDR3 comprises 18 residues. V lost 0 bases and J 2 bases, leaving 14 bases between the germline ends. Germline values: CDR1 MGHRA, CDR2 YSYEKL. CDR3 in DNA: TGCGCCAGCAGCCAAGAGGACAAGTCCGGGCCCTATAATTCACCCCTCCACTTT. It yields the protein CASSQEDKSGPYNSPLHF.

CDR3 nucleotide sequence: TGCAGCGTTAGCTCACAGGGCTCCAAAGGCTACACCTTC. Translating gives CSVSSQGSKGYTF. The gene calls are TRBV29-1 and TRBJ1-2, with D possibly TRBD1 on 6 matching bases. From germline, CDR1 is SQVTM and CDR2 ANQGSEA. Trimming pared 5 bases from V and 8 bases from J, leaving 18 bases between. There are 13 residues in the CDR3.

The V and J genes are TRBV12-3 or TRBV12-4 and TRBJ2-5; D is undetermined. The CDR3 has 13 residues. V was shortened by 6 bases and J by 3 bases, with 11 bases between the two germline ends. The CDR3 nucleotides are TGTGCCAGCAGAAGTAGGTTAAAAGAGACCCAGTACTTC. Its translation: CASRSRLKETQYF.

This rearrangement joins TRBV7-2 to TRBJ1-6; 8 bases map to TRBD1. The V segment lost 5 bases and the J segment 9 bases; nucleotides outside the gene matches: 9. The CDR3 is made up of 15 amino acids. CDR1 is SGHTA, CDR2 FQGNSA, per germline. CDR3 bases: TGTGCCAGCAGCCAACCGACAGGGGATCTTTCACCCCTCCACTTT. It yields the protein CASSQPTGDLSPLHF.

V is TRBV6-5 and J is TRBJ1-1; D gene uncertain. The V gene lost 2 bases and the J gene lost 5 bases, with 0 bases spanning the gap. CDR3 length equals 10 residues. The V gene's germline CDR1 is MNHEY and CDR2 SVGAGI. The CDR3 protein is CASSYTEAFF. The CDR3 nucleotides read TGTGCCAGCAGTTACACTGAAGCTTTCTTT.

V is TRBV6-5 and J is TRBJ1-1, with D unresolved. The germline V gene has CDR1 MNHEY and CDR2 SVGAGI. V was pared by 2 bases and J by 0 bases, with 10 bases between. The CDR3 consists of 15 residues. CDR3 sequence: CASSYRAAMNTEAFF. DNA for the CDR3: TGTGCCAGCAGTTACAGGGCCGCCATGAACACTGAAGCTTTCTTT.

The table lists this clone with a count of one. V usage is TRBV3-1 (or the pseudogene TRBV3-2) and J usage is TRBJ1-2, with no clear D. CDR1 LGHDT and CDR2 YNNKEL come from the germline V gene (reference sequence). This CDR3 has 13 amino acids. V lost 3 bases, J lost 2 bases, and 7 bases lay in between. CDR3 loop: CASSQQGNYGYTF. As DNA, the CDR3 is TGTGCCAGCAGCCAGCAAGGGAACTATGGCTACACCTTC.

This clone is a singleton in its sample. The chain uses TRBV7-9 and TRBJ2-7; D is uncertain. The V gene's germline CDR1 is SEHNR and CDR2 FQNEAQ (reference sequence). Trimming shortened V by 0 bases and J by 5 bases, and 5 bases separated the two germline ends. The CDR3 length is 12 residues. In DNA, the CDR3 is TGTGCCAGCAGCTTAGCTTGGAACGAGCAGTACTTC. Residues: CASSLAWNEQYF. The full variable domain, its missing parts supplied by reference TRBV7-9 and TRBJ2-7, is DTGVSQNPRHKITKRGQNVTFRCDPISEHNRLYWYRQTLGQGPEFLTYFQNEAQLEKSRLLSDRFSAERPKGSFSTLEIQRTEQGDSAMYLCASSLAWNEQYFGPGTRLTVT.

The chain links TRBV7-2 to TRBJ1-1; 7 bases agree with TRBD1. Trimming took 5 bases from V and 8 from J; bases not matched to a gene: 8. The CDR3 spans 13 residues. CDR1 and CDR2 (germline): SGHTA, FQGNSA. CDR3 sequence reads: CASSQQGLREAFF. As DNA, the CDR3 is TGTGCCAGCAGCCAACAGGGGCTCCGAGAAGCTTTCTTT.

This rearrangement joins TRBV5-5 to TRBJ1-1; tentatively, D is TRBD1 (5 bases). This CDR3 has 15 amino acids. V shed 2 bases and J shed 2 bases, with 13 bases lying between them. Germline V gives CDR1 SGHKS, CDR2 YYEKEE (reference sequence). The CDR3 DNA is TGTGCCAGCAGCTTAAGCGGGACGACCAACACTGAAGCTTTCTTT. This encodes CASSLSGTTNTEAFF.

The CDR3 sequence: CSVEANSYEQYF. CDR3 DNA: TGCAGCGTTGAGGCCAACTCCTACGAGCAGTACTTC. V and J are TRBV29-1 and TRBJ2-7, with unresolved D. The CDR3 contains 12 residues. Germline V lookup: CDR1 SQVTM, CDR2 ANQGSEA. V was clipped by 3 bases and J by 0 bases, with 6 bases between them.

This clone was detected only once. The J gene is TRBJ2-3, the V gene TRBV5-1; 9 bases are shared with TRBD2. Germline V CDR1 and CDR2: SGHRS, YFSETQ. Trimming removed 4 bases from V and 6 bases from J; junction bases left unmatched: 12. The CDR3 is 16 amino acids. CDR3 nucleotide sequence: TGCGCCAGCAGCCCCCAAGCGGGGGGCCCTTTGGATACGCAGTATTTT. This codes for CASSPQAGGPLDTQYF.

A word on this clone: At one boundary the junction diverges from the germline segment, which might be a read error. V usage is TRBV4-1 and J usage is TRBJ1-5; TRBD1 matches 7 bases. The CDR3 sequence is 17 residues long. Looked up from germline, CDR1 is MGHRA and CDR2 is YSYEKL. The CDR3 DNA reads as TGCGCCCGCAGCCGTGGGGGGGTGGGGACAGCTTATCAGCCCCAGCATTTT. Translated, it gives CARSRGGVGTAYQPQHF.

CDR3: CASSLAQGRVDTQYF. DNA for the CDR3: TGTGCCAGCAGCTTAGCCCAGGGTCGGGTCGATACGCAGTATTTT. The chain employs TRBV7-6 and TRBJ2-3, with D possibly TRBD1 on 5 matching bases. This CDR3 region has 15 residues. V dropped 0 bases and J dropped 6 bases, with 13 bases sitting between them. Looked up from germline, CDR1 is SGHVS and CDR2 is FNYEAQ.

CDR3 region: CASSLDMREQFF. The CDR3 DNA follows: TGTGCCAGCAGCTTAGATATGAGAGAGCAGTTCTTC. The V call is TRBV7-8, the J call TRBJ2-1, with unresolved D. The CDR3 covers 12 residues. V was trimmed by 1 base and J by 10 bases, leaving 8 bases between them. Germline V gene data show CDR1 as SGHVS and CDR2 as FQNEAQ.

CDR3 sequence: CASSQNRGNTIYF. The CDR3 region has the DNA TGTGCCAGCAGCCAAAACAGGGGAAACACCATATATTTT. J is TRBJ1-3 and V is TRBV7-2, with D perhaps TRBD1 (5 bases). V was trimmed by 5 bases and J by 4 bases, leaving 9 bases between them. The CDR3 is 13 residues long. Germline V gene sequence: CDR1 SGHTA, CDR2 FQGNSA.

CDR3 amino acids: CASSSPPGAGLSAGELFF. CDR3 DNA sequence: TGTGCCAGCAGCTCTCCCCCGGGGGCAGGTTTAAGCGCCGGGGAGCTGTTTTTT. This chain uses TRBV5-4 with TRBJ2-2; D may correspond to TRBD1 or TRBD2 (6 bases each). This CDR3 spans 18 amino acids. V was cut by 3 bases and J by 6 bases, with 24 bases left in between. Germline V gene sequence: CDR1 SGHNT, CDR2 YYREEE (reference sequence). The full variable domain, rest sourced from reference TRBV5-4 and TRBJ2-2, is ETGVTQSPTHLIKTRGQQVTLRCSSQSGHNTVSWYQQALGQGPQFIFQYYREEENGRGNFPPRFSGLQFPNYSSELNVNALELDDSALYLCASSSPPGAGLSAGELFFGEGSRLTVL.

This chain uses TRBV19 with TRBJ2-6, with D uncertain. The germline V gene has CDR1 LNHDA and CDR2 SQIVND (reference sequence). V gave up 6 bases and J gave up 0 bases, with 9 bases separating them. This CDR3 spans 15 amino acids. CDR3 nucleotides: TGTGCCAGTAGGGGGTGGGGCTCTGGGGCCAACGTCCTGACTTTC. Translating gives CASRGWGSGANVLTF.

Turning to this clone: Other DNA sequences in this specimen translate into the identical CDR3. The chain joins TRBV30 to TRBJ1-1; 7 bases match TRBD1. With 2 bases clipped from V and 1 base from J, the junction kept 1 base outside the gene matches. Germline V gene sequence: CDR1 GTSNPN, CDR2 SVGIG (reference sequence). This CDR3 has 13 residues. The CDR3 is CAWSRQGNTEAFF. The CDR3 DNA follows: TGTGCCTGGAGTCGACAGGGGAACACTGAAGCTTTCTTT.

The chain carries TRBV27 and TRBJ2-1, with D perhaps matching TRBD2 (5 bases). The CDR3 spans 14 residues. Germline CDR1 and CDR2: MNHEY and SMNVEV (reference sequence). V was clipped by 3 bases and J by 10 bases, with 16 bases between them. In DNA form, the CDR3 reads TGTGCCAGCAGTTTGGCAGGTGGTCGCGGGGAGCAGTTCTTC. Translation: CASSLAGGRGEQFF.

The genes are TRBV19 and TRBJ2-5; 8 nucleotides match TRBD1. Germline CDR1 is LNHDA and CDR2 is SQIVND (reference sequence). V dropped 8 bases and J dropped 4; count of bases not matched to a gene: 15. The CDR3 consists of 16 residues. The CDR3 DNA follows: TGTGCCAGTCCCGCGGCCCCCGAACAGGGGGGAGAGACCCAGTACTTC. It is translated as CASPAAPEQGGETQYF.

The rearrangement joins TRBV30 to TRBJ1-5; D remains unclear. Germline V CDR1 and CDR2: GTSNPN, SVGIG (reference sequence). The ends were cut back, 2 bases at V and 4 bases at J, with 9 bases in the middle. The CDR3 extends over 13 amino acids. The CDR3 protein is CAWSYLENQPQHF. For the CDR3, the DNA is TGTGCCTGGAGTTATCTTGAAAATCAGCCCCAGCATTTT.

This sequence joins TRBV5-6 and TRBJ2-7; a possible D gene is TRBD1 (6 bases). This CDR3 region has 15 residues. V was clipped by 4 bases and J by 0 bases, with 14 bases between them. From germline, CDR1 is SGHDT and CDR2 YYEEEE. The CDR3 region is CASSTLGDNSYEQYF. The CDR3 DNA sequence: TGTGCCAGCAGCACACTCGGGGACAACTCCTACGAGCAGTACTTC. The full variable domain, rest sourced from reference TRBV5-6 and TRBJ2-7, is DAGVTQSPTHLIKTRGQQVTLRCSPKSGHDTVSWYQQALGQGPQFIFQYYEEEERQRGNFPDRFSGHQFPNYSSELNVNALLLGDSALYLCASSTLGDNSYEQYFGPGTRLTVT.

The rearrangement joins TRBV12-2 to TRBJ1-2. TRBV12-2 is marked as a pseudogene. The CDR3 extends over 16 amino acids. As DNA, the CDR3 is TGTGCAAGTCGCTTAAGAAACCGGGACGTCGACTATGGCTACACCTTC. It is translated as CASRLRNRDVDYGYTF.

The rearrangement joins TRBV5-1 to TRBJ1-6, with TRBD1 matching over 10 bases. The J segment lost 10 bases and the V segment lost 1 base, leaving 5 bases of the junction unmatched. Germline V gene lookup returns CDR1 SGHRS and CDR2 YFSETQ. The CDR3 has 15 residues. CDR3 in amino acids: CASSLIGTGDSPLHF. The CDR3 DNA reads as TGCGCCAGCAGCTTGATCGGGACAGGGGACTCACCCCTCCACTTT.

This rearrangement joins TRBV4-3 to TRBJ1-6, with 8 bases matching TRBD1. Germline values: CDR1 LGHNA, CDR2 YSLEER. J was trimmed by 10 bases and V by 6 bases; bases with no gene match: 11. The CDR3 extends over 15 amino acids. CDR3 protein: CASRPDREIYSPLHF. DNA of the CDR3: TGCGCCAGCAGGCCGGACAGGGAAATCTACTCACCCCTCCACTTT.

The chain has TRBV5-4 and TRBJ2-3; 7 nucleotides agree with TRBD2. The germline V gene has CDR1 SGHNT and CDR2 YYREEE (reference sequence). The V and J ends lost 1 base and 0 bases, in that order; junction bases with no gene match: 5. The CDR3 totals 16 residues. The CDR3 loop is CASSLRLAVSTDTQYF. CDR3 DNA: TGTGCCAGCAGCTTGAGGCTAGCGGTGAGCACAGATACGCAGTATTTT.

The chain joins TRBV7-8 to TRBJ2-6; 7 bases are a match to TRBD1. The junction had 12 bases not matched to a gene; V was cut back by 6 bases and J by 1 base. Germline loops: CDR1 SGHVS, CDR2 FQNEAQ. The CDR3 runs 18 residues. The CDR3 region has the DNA TGTGCCAGCAGATACCGGGACAGTCTCTTATCTGGGGCCAACGTCCTGACTTTC. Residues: CASRYRDSLLSGANVLTF.